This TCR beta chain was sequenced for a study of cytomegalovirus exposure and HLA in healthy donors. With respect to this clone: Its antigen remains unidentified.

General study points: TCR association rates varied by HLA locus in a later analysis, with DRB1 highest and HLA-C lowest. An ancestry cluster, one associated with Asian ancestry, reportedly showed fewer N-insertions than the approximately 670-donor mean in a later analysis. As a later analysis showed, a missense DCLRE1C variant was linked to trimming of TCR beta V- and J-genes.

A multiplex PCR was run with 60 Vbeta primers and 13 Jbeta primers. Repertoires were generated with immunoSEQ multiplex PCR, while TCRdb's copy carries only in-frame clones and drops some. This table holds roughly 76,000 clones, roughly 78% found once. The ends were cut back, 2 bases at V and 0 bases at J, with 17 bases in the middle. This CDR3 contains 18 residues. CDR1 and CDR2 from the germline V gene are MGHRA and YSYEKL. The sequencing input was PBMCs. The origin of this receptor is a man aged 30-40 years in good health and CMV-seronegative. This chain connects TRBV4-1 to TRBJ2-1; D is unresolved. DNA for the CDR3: TGCGCCAGCAGCCAAATACGAGGTGGCCCGAGCTCCTACAATGAGCAGTTCTTC. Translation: CASSQIRGGPSSYNEQFF.